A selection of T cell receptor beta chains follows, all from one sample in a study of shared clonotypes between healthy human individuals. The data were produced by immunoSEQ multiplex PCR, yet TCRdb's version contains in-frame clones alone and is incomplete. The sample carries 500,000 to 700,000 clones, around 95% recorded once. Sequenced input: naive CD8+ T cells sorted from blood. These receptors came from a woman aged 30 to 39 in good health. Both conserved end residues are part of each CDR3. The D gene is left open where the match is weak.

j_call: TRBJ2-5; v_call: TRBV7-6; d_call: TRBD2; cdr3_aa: CASSPGLAGVTGETQYF; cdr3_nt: TGTGCCAGCAGCCCCGGACTAGCGGGCGTAACCGGGGAGACCCAGTACTTC
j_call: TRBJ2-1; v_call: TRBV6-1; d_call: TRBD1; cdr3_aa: CASSSDRGPGNEQFF; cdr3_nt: TGTGCCAGCAGTAGCGACAGGGGGCCTGGCAATGAGCAGTTCTTC
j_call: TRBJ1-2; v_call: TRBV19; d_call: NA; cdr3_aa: CASSIVGAGDSTISYTF; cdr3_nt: TGTGCCAGTAGTATAGTAGGCGCGGGGGATTCGACTATAAGCTACACCTTC
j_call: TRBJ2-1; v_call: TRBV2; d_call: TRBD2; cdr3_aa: CATSSGRGSSYNEQFF; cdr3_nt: TGTGCCACCTCTAGCGGTCGGGGAAGCTCCTACAATGAGCAGTTCTTC
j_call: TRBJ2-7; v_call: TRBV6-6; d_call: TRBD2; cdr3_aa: CASSPGGPYEQYF; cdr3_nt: TGTGCCAGCAGTCCGGGGGGACCCTACGAGCAGTACTTC
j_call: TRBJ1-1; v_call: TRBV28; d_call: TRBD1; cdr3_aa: CASSPTGQGWTEAFF; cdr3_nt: TGTGCCAGCAGTCCTACGGGACAGGGATGGACTGAAGCTTTCTTT
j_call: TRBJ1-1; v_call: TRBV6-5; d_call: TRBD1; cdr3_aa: CASSYSKTGLTEAFF; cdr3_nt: TGTGCCAGCAGTTACTCAAAGACAGGGCTTACTGAAGCTTTCTTT
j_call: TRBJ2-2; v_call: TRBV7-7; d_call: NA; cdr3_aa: CASSLDPGDGELFF; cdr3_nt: TGTGCCAGCAGCTTAGATCCGGGGGACGGGGAGCTGTTTTTT
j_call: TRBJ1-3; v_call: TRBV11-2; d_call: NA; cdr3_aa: CASSPRGAGNTIYF; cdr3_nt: TGTGCCAGCAGCCCCCGGGGCGCAGGAAACACCATATATTTT
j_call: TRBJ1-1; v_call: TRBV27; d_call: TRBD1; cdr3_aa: CASTETGLTEAFF; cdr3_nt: TGTGCCAGCACCGAGACAGGGCTCACTGAAGCTTTCTTT
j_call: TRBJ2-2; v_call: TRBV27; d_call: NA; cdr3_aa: CASSSPGPPGKLFF; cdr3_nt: TGTGCCAGCAGTTCCCCCGGGCCTCCCGGGAAGCTGTTTTTT
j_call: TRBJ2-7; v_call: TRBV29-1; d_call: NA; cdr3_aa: CSAEDRSSYEQYF; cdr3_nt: TGCAGCGCTGAGGACAGAAGCTCCTACGAGCAGTACTTC
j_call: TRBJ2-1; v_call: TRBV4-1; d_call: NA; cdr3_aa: CASSQGLGYNEQFF; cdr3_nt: TGCGCCAGCAGCCAAGGTTTAGGCTACAATGAGCAGTTCTTC
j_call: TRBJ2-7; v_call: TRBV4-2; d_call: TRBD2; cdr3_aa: CASSQGGLAGVYEQYF; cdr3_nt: TGTGCCAGCAGCCAAGGGGGACTAGCGGGAGTTTACGAGCAGTACTTC
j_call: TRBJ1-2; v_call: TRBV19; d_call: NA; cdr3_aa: CASSIDPTTALIDGYTF; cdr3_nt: TGTGCCAGTAGTATAGATCCAACAACGGCCCTCATTGATGGCTACACCTTC
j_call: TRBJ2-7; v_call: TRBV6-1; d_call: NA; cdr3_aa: CASSDLGRAGGYEQYF; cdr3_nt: TGTGCCAGCAGTGATTTAGGCCGAGCGGGTGGCTACGAGCAGTACTTC